These T cell receptor beta chains were read from a single sample in a study of identical twins. TCRdb re-called the 5' RACE reads with MiXCR, one entry per CDR3 protein. The sample shows about 660,000 distinct CDR3 sequences, approximately 9% of them seen only once. These records were also assigned to another study, of yellow fever vaccine responses in identical twins.

The sequencing sample was made of PBMCs. Receptors originate from a woman in her late teens or twenties in good health. The CDR3 runs from the conserved cysteine through the conserved F or W. D genes are given only for firm matches. Size values are once, few and many counts, or a class for expanded clones, and some rows have none.

v_call: TRBV6-2/TRBV6-3
j_call: TRBJ1-5
d_call: TRBD1
clone_size: NA
cdr3_nt: TGTGCCAGCACCTACATAGGGGGCGGCCAGCCCCAGCATTTT
cdr3_aa: CASTYIGGGQPQHF

v_call: TRBV5-1
j_call: TRBJ2-5
d_call: NA
clone_size: few
cdr3_nt: TGCGCCAGCAGCAAACAACTAGCAGCTCTACAAGAGACCCAGTACTTC
cdr3_aa: CASSKQLAALQETQYF

v_call: TRBV3-1
j_call: TRBJ1-5
d_call: NA
clone_size: few
cdr3_nt: TGTGCCAGCAGCCGAGGGCAGGACAATCAGCCCCAGCATTTT
cdr3_aa: CASSRGQDNQPQHF

v_call: TRBV12-3/TRBV12-4
j_call: TRBJ2-7
d_call: TRBD2
clone_size: many
cdr3_nt: TGTGCCAGCAGGCTAGCGGGGGTGAGGGGCGAGCAGTACTTC
cdr3_aa: CASRLAGVRGEQYF

v_call: TRBV19
j_call: TRBJ2-5
d_call: TRBD2
clone_size: NA
cdr3_nt: TGTGCCAGTCGTCCTAGCGGGAGGGGGAGAGAGACCCAGTACTTC
cdr3_aa: CASRPSGRGRETQYF

v_call: TRBV28
j_call: TRBJ2-1
d_call: NA
clone_size: NA
cdr3_nt: TGTGCCAGCTCGACAGGAGGGGGGGAGATGGTGAAGCAGTTCTTC
cdr3_aa: CASSTGGGEMVKQFF

v_call: TRBV28
j_call: TRBJ2-7
d_call: NA
clone_size: NA
cdr3_nt: TGTGCCAGCCGCGTCGGGGCCACCTACGAGCAGTACTTC
cdr3_aa: CASRVGATYEQYF

v_call: TRBV29-1
j_call: TRBJ2-7
d_call: NA
clone_size: few
cdr3_nt: TGCAGCGTTGAAGCTGGCGTCGGAGCCTACGAGCAGTACTTC
cdr3_aa: CSVEAGVGAYEQYF

v_call: TRBV7-9
j_call: TRBJ2-5
d_call: NA
clone_size: NA
cdr3_nt: TGTGCCAGCAGGCGAAAGGACGATAGGACAGACCAAGAGACCCAGTACTTC
cdr3_aa: CASRRKDDRTDQETQYF

v_call: TRBV28
j_call: TRBJ2-7
d_call: TRBD1
clone_size: NA
cdr3_nt: TGTGCCAGCAGTTCCTTGGTGACCGGGACAGGGTCCTACGAGCAGTACTTC
cdr3_aa: CASSSLVTGTGSYEQYF

v_call: TRBV6-1
j_call: TRBJ2-3
d_call: NA
clone_size: few
cdr3_nt: TGTGCCAGCACTCTATTGAGTCCGGCGAGGCTGGAAGGGACAGATACGCAGTATTTT
cdr3_aa: CASTLLSPARLEGTDTQYF

v_call: TRBV6-1
j_call: TRBJ2-5
d_call: NA
clone_size: NA
cdr3_nt: TGTGCCAGCAGTGAGCCGATTCCACAAGAGACCCAGTACTTC
cdr3_aa: CASSEPIPQETQYF

v_call: TRBV4-1
j_call: TRBJ2-7
d_call: NA
clone_size: few
cdr3_nt: TGCGCCAGCAGCCAAGAATGGCCAGAAAATTACGAGCAGTACTTC
cdr3_aa: CASSQEWPENYEQYF

v_call: TRBV5-5
j_call: TRBJ2-5
d_call: NA
clone_size: few
cdr3_nt: TGTGCCAGCAGCTTGGGCCCATGGGAAGAGACCCAGTACTTC
cdr3_aa: CASSLGPWEETQYF

v_call: TRBV29-1
j_call: TRBJ2-3
d_call: NA
clone_size: few
cdr3_nt: TGCAGCGTTGGGGCGCCTGCGGGCGGGAGCACAGATACGCAGTATTTT
cdr3_aa: CSVGAPAGGSTDTQYF

v_call: TRBV7-9
j_call: TRBJ2-3
d_call: TRBD2
clone_size: many
cdr3_nt: TGTGCCAGCAGCTTAGTGACTAGCGGTACAGATACGCAGTATTTT
cdr3_aa: CASSLVTSGTDTQYF

v_call: TRBV15
j_call: TRBJ2-1
d_call: TRBD1
clone_size: few
cdr3_nt: TGTGCCACCCACACCGGGACAGGGGAGGTTGGGGATGAGCAGTTCTTC
cdr3_aa: CATHTGTGEVGDEQFF

v_call: TRBV7-9
j_call: TRBJ2-5
d_call: NA
clone_size: NA
cdr3_nt: TGTGCCAGCAGCCCCTTTAAAGAGCCAGACGAGACCCAGTACTTC
cdr3_aa: CASSPFKEPDETQYF

v_call: TRBV27
j_call: TRBJ2-3
d_call: TRBD1
clone_size: NA
cdr3_nt: TGTGCCAGCAGTCCCGGGACAGCACTATTAGATACGCAGTATTTT
cdr3_aa: CASSPGTALLDTQYF

v_call: TRBV10-3
j_call: TRBJ2-2
d_call: TRBD1
clone_size: NA
cdr3_nt: TGTGCCATCAGGGACAGGGGGGGTTTAAGTCGTACCGGGGAGCTGTTTTTT
cdr3_aa: CAIRDRGGLSRTGELFF

v_call: TRBV12-3/TRBV12-4
j_call: TRBJ1-2
d_call: NA
clone_size: few
cdr3_nt: TGTGCCAGCAGTTTGTCCTTAGACTATGGCTACACCTTC
cdr3_aa: CASSLSLDYGYTF

v_call: TRBV12-5
j_call: TRBJ1-1
d_call: TRBD1
clone_size: NA
cdr3_nt: TGTGCTAGTGGTTCGGGACAGGGGACAATCATGAACACTGAAGCTTTCTTT
cdr3_aa: CASGSGQGTIMNTEAFF